This T cell receptor (beta chain) came from a study of T cells in tumors after PD-1 blockade. Study information: No patient had prior checkpoint blockade, systemic immunosuppression, or radiotherapy within 4 weeks. A subset received ongoing vismodegib 150 mg daily alongside anti-PD-1 therapy.

Input was about 616 ng to 6,500 ng of genomic DNA from tumor or blood. Trimming left V 4 bases short and J 2 bases short, with 10 bases between. The CDR3 sequence is 14 residues long. The germline CDR1 and CDR2 sequences are SEHNR and FQNEAQ (reference sequence). Clones were sequenced by immunoSEQ multiplex PCR, and TCRdb holds only the in-frame ones, with some missing. The sample shows 45,000 to 60,000 clones, roughly three quarters of them seen only once. The J gene is TRBJ2-3, the V gene TRBV7-9; perhaps D is TRBD1 or TRBD2 (6 bases each). The TCR sequence derives from a human donor with advanced basal cell or squamous cell carcinoma (not recorded which). Source: PBMCs, taken before anti-PD-1 therapy. The DNA of the CDR3 is TGTGCCAGCAGCTCAAGGGGGGCCACAGATACGCAGTATTTT. The encoded protein is CASSSRGATDTQYF.